The 20 T cell receptor beta chains presented below share a single source sample, sequenced in a study of T cell clonality in common variable immunodeficiency. These TCRs are of unknown antigen specificity. Study-wide points: Common variable immunodeficiency TCR beta sequences reportedly had fewer deletions and N-nucleotide insertions.

The assay was immunoSEQ multiplex PCR, and TCRdb's table has in-frame clones only and misses some. The sample presents roughly 29,000 clones, none singletons. Specimen: peripheral blood mononuclear cells. Source of these receptors: a human donor with common variable immunodeficiency.

This clone has more than one count but fewer than ten. This CDR3 reads CASSPWTGNYEQYF. The sequenced part of the CDR3 DNA is TGTGCCAGCAGCCCATGGACAGGGAACTACGAG. The rearrangement joins TRBV7-2 to TRBJ2-7; 8 bases fit TRBD1. The sequenced fragment ends 3 residues before the CDR3 boundary, so the rest is inferred from the germline J gene. This CDR3 has 14 amino acids. J gave up 3 bases and V 5 bases, and 6 bases lay outside the gene matches. Germline assignment: CDR1 SGHTA and CDR2 FQGNSA.

In this sample, this clone turned up a few times. The CDR3 extends 3 residues past the end of the read, so its final part is completed from the germline J gene. The chain uses TRBV7-9 and TRBJ2-7; 8 bases match TRBD1. Germline CDR1 reads SEHNR; CDR2 reads FQNEAQ (reference sequence). There are 14 residues in the CDR3. J lost 1 base, V lost 5 bases, and 4 bases had no gene match. The CDR3 DNA, read in part, is TGTGCCAGCAGCGTCGGGACAGGATCCTACGAG. It encodes CASSVGTGSYE. The full CDR3 reads CASSVGTGSYEQYF.

This clone was counted at least ten times. The CDR3 goes on 3 residues after the read ends, and that part is filled in from the germline J gene. The V call is TRBV5-1, the J call TRBJ1-1; 12 positions match TRBD1. The CDR3 has 16 residues. Per the germline V gene, CDR1 is SGHRS and CDR2 is YFSETQ. V lost 4 bases and J lost 4; bases outside the gene matches: 8. Incomplete CDR3 DNA: TGCGCCAGCAGCCCGGGACAGGGGGCTGAGAGCACTGAA. It codes for CASSPGQGAESTE. The whole CDR3 region reads CASSPGQGAESTEAFF.

This clone appeared many times. The observed sequence ends 3 residues before the CDR3 terminus, with the missing tail filled in from the germline J gene. This sequence joins TRBV29-1 and TRBJ2-7; TRBD1 matches 8 bases. The CDR3 is 14 residues long. Losses at the gene ends were 6 bases for V and 5 bases for J; bases not matched to a gene: 12. Per germline, CDR1 SQVTM and CDR2 ANQGSEA. The CDR3 here is CSVTINTGGHEQYF. The part of the CDR3 DNA that was read is TGCAGCGTCACGATAAATACAGGGGGACACGAG.

This clone was counted a few times. CDR3 sequence: CASSIGGTGAKFEQYF. CDR3 bases read: TGTGCCAGTAGTATAGGTGGGACAGGGGCGAAATTCGAG. The V call is TRBV19, the J call TRBJ2-7; 10 bases map to TRBD1. The DNA ends 3 residues before the CDR3 does, and the rest of the CDR3 is filled in from the germline J gene. The germline gives CDR1 LNHDA, CDR2 SQIVND (reference sequence). The J segment lost 6 bases and the V segment lost 1 base, leaving 9 bases of the junction unmatched. This CDR3 is 16 amino acids long.

On this clone itself: Read coverage stops 3 residues before the CDR3 terminus; the germline J gene supplies the remainder. V is TRBV5-1 and J is TRBJ2-4, with no clear D. This CDR3 comprises 14 residues. V dropped 0 bases and J dropped 8 bases, with 12 bases sitting between them. Germline V gene lookup returns CDR1 SGHRS and CDR2 YFSETQ. CDR3 residues: CASSLANSQDIQYF. The covered CDR3 bases are TGCGCCAGCAGCTTGGCCAACAGCCAGGACATT.

The sample holds many counts of this clone. The read ends 3 residues shy of where the CDR3 ends; the end is completed using the germline J gene. This sequence joins TRBV2 and TRBJ1-6; possibly TRBD1 for D (6 bases). Trimming took off 7 bases at V and 6 bases at J, with 19 bases between the two ends. CDR3 length equals 16 residues. Germline assignment: CDR1 SNHLY and CDR2 FYNNEI. CDR3 sequence: CASTMTDRTFNSPLHF. The CDR3 DNA, read in part, is TGTGCCAGCACCATGACGGACAGAACCTTTAATTCACCC.

This clone came up a few times. The read halts 3 residues ahead of the CDR3 end, with the missing end drawn from the germline J gene. The rearrangement uses TRBV20-1 and TRBJ2-7; 7 positions match TRBD2. Per germline, CDR1 DFQATT and CDR2 SNEGSKA (reference sequence). The J segment lost 0 bases and the V segment lost 4 bases, leaving 3 bases of the junction unmatched. This CDR3 has 13 amino acids. The sequenced part of the CDR3 DNA is TGCAGTGCTACAGGGACTAACTCCTACGAG. This encodes CSATGTNSYE. The whole CDR3 protein reads CSATGTNSYEQYF.

This clone has ten or more counts. The CDR3 goes on 3 residues after the read ends, and that part is filled in from the germline J gene. The chain joins TRBV19 to TRBJ2-1; 15 positions agree with TRBD2. Germline V CDR1 and CDR2: LNHDA, SQIVND (reference sequence). J gave up 8 bases and V 2 bases, and 7 bases lay outside the gene matches. The length of the CDR3 is 17 residues. CDR3 loop: CASSIRGLAGGPDEQFF. The CDR3 DNA, read in part, is TGTGCCAGTAGTATAAGGGGACTAGCGGGAGGCCCCGATGAG.

This clone was counted ten times or more. The observed sequence ends 3 residues before the CDR3 terminus, with the missing tail filled in from the germline J gene. The J gene is TRBJ1-1, the V gene TRBV5-1; tentative D call: TRBD1 (6 bases). Trimming stripped 9 bases from V and 2 bases from J, with 14 bases between. Germline V lookup: CDR1 SGHRS, CDR2 YFSETQ. The CDR3 is 13 residues long. CDR3 DNA (partial): TGCGCCAAATTAACAGGGAACAACACTGAA. Translating gives CAKLTGNNTE. Given in full, the CDR3 is CAKLTGNNTEAFF.

A note on this clone: The sequence runs out 3 residues before the end of the CDR3; the remainder is reconstructed from the germline J gene. The chain carries TRBV7-9 and TRBJ2-7, with D perhaps TRBD1 (6 bases). Trimming stripped 1 base from V and 5 bases from J, with 12 bases between. Germline CDR1 is SEHNR and CDR2 is FQNEAQ (reference sequence). CDR3 length: 14 amino acids. The DNA read from the CDR3 is TGTGCCAGCAGCTTAGAAGGACAGCTGAACGAG. It specifies CASSLEGQLNE. The entire CDR3 protein reads CASSLEGQLNEQYF.

Many counts were recorded for this clone. Read coverage stops 3 residues before the CDR3 terminus; the germline J gene supplies the remainder. The chain links TRBV6-2 or TRBV6-3 to TRBJ1-1; 8 bases agree with TRBD1. Germline V lookup: CDR1 MNHEY, CDR2 SVGEGT. The trim removed 4 bases at V and 0 bases at J, leaving 4 bases unmatched. There are 15 residues in the CDR3. The sequenced CDR3 bases are TGTGCCAGCAGTTCCGGACAGGGATTGAACACTGAA. Its protein is CASSSGQGLNTE. The entire CDR3 is CASSSGQGLNTEAFF.

In this sample, this clone turned up many times. Partial CDR3 DNA: TGTGCCAGTAACCGGGGGGGCTCGCCGGGAGAGACC. Its protein product is CASNRGGSPGET. The complete CDR3 protein is CASNRGGSPGETQYF. The chain has TRBV19 and TRBJ2-5; the match to TRBD2 covers 8 bases. Read data end 3 residues before the CDR3 end; the end is taken from the germline J gene. V was clipped by 7 bases and J by 4 bases; unmatched bases: 11. The CDR3 totals 15 residues. Germline V lookup: CDR1 LNHDA, CDR2 SQIVND (reference sequence).

This clone was recorded at least ten times. Coverage ceases 3 residues before the CDR3 finishes, and the germline J gene fills in the end. V is TRBV28 and J is TRBJ1-5; 9 bases agree with TRBD1. This CDR3 spans 18 amino acids. In germline, CDR1 is MDHEN, CDR2 SYDVKM. V gave up 2 bases and J gave up 2 bases; unmatched junction bases: 10. The sequenced CDR3 bases are TGTGCCAGCAGTTTAACCCTAACCTGGACAGGGGGCAATCAGCCC. Translated: CASSLTLTWTGGNQP. The entire CDR3 protein is CASSLTLTWTGGNQPQHF.

In this sample, this clone turned up a few times. The sequence runs out 3 residues before the end of the CDR3; the remainder is reconstructed from the germline J gene. The V gene is TRBV30, the J gene TRBJ2-1, with 12 bases matching TRBD2. V dropped 1 base and J dropped 7; count of bases not matched to a gene: 8. There are 16 residues in the CDR3. Germline V gives CDR1 GTSNPN, CDR2 SVGIG (reference sequence). The CDR3 loop reads CAWSGKTSGRKNEQFF. Partial CDR3 DNA: TGTGCCTGGAGTGGAAAGACTAGCGGGAGAAAAAATGAG.

CDR3 in amino acids: CASSLNRLETQYF. The DNA read from the CDR3 is TGTGCCAGCAGCTTAAACAGGCTAGAGACC. The chain couples TRBV7-8 to TRBJ2-5, with D maybe TRBD1 (5 bases). Read data end 3 residues before the CDR3 end; the end is taken from the germline J gene. This CDR3 is 13 amino acids long. V was shortened by 2 bases and J by 4 bases, with 8 bases between the two germline ends. CDR1 is SGHVS and CDR2 is FQNEAQ in the germline V gene.

The table lists this clone with many counts. The read ends 3 residues shy of where the CDR3 ends; the end is completed using the germline J gene. This chain uses TRBV7-8 with TRBJ1-5; 9 bases fit TRBD1. Germline CDR1 reads SGHVS; CDR2 reads FQNEAQ. This CDR3 comprises 16 residues. Trimming removed 4 bases from V and 4 bases from J; junction bases left unmatched: 8. CDR3 DNA, as far as it was read: TGTGCCAGCAGCTCGCCCGGGGACAGGGTTAATCAGCCC. Amino acids: CASSSPGDRVNQP. The complete CDR3 sequence is CASSSPGDRVNQPQHF.

This clone was recorded at least ten times. The sequenced fragment ends 3 residues before the CDR3 boundary, so the rest is inferred from the germline J gene. The chain uses TRBV5-4 and TRBJ2-3; D remains unclear. Germline V lookup: CDR1 SGHNT, CDR2 YYREEE (reference sequence). The CDR3 is 13 residues long. Trimming stripped 3 bases from V and 0 bases from J, with 5 bases between. The CDR3 spells CASSYTSTDTQYF. The covered CDR3 bases are TGTGCCAGCAGCTATACTAGCACAGATACG.

Worth noting for this clone: The missing CDR3 end, 3 residues past where the read stops, is filled in from the germline J gene. This chain uses TRBV19 with TRBJ2-3; TRBD1 matches 8 bases. CDR3 length: 13 amino acids. Germline CDR1 LNHDA, CDR2 SQIVND (reference sequence). Losses at the gene ends were 9 bases for V and 8 bases for J; bases not matched to a gene: 10. Here the CDR3 reads CASGDRSPLTQYF. The part of the CDR3 DNA that was read is TGTGCCAGCGGGGACAGGTCTCCCCTTACG.

This clone was recorded a few times. The read terminates 3 residues ahead of where the CDR3 ends, so the germline J gene completes it. V usage is TRBV11-3 and J usage is TRBJ1-1; D might be TRBD1 (6 bases). The germline V and J ends were trimmed by 1 base and 6 bases, with 9 bases remaining between them. This CDR3 is built from 13 residues. Germline loops: CDR1 SGHNT, CDR2 YENEEA. CDR3 region: CASSLGRTAEAFF. Incomplete CDR3 DNA: TGTGCCAGCAGCTTAGGGAGGACAGCTGAA.